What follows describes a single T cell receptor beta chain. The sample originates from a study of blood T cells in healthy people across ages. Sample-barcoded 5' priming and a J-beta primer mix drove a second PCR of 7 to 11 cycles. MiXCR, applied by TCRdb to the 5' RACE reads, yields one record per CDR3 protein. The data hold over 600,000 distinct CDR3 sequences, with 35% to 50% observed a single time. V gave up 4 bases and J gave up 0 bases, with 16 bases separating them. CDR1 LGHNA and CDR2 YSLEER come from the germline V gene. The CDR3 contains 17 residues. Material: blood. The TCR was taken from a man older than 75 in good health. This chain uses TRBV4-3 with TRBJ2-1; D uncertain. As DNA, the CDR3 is TGCGCCAGCAGCCCGAACCCCGTCACAAACTCCTACAATGAGCAGTTCTTC. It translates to CASSPNPVTNSYNEQFF.